These 14 T cell receptor beta chains originate from one sample sequenced in a study of lymphopenia after photon versus proton radiotherapy. The protocol was immunoSEQ multiplex PCR, while the TCRdb copy is restricted to in-frame clones and leaves out a portion. The table lists approximately 35,000 clones, 75% to 90% of them singletons. The source material was peripheral blood, sampled from a patient treated with photon-based radiotherapy. Every receptor here comes from a woman in her forties or fifties with pancreatic cancer.

The rearrangement links TRBV7-9 to TRBJ1-3; D may be TRBD1 (5 bases). This CDR3 spans 15 amino acids. With 5 bases removed from V and 2 bases from J, the gap between germline ends came to 13 bases. CDR1 SEHNR and CDR2 FQNEAQ come from the germline V gene (reference sequence). The DNA for the CDR3 is TGTGCCAGCAGCCTCACCCAGGGACCTGGAAACACCATATATTTT. Protein sequence: CASSLTQGPGNTIYF.

The J gene is TRBJ2-7, the V gene TRBV19, with TRBD2 identical over 8 bases. Germline-derived CDR1 and CDR2 are LNHDA and SQIVND (reference sequence). V shed 6 bases, J shed 2 bases, and the junction held 6 bases outside the gene matches. This CDR3 comprises 14 residues. The CDR3: CASRLAEGAYEQYF. Written as DNA, the CDR3 is TGTGCCAGTAGACTAGCGGAGGGGGCCTACGAGCAGTACTTC. The full variable domain, with the rest looked up from reference TRBV19 and TRBJ2-7, is DGGITQSPKYLFRKEGQNVTLSCEQNLNHDAMYWYRQDPGQGLRLIYYSQIVNDFQKGDIAEGYSVSREKKESFPLTVTSAQKNPTAFYLCASRLAEGAYEQYFGPGTRLTVT.

This sequence joins TRBV5-4 and TRBJ2-1; unclear D gene. This CDR3 contains 13 residues. Trimming took off 4 bases at V and 4 bases at J, with 9 bases between the two ends. Germline V gene lookup returns CDR1 SGHNT and CDR2 YYREEE (reference sequence). The CDR3, as DNA: TGTGCCAGCAGCGCGGTCCTATACAATGAGCAGTTCTTC. The encoded protein is CASSAVLYNEQFF.

The chain combines TRBV7-2 with TRBJ1-3; D gene uncertain. Trimming pared 10 bases from V and 5 bases from J, leaving 15 bases between. Germline assignment: CDR1 SGHTA and CDR2 FQGNSA. This CDR3 has 13 residues. The CDR3 loop is CAISEAARNTIYF. CDR3 nucleotides: TGTGCCATCTCCGAGGCGGCCCGAAACACCATATATTTT.

In its sample, this clone was seen a few times. The chain has TRBV21-1 and TRBJ1-2; the table names TRBD1, a call not compared with the DNA. TRBV21-1 is a pseudogene. The CDR3 has 15 residues. The CDR3 spells CASSRGTGGNYGYTF. CDR3 nucleotide sequence: TGTGCCAGCAGCAGAGGGACAGGGGGGAACTATGGCTACACCTTC.

CDR3 sequence (DNA): TGTGCCAGCAGCCCGGGCGAGAGCTCCTACAATGAGCAGTTCTTC. Translating it yields CASSPGESSYNEQFF. The J gene is TRBJ2-1, the V gene TRBV7-7; no firm D call. Germline values: CDR1 SSHAT, CDR2 FNYEAQ (reference sequence). Trimming pared 5 bases from V and 0 bases from J, leaving 11 bases between. The CDR3 runs to 15 residues. The whole variable domain, filled in from reference TRBV7-7 and TRBJ2-1, reads GAGVSQSPRYKVTKRGQDVTLRCDPISSHATLYWYQQALGQGPEFLTYFNYEAQPDKSGLPSDRFSAERPEGSISTLTIQRTEQRDSAMYRCASSPGESSYNEQFFGPGTRLTVL.

The rearrangement uses TRBV29-1 and TRBJ2-2; 8 bases agree with TRBD2. The CDR3 covers 16 residues. CDR1 is SQVTM, CDR2 ANQGSEA, per germline. Trimming at V came to 4 bases and at J to 0 bases, leaving 7 bases not matched to a gene. The CDR3 DNA is TGCAGCGTTGTGGGTAGCGGGATGGCGAACACCGGGGAGCTGTTTTTT. As protein: CSVVGSGMANTGELFF.

The V call is TRBV4-3, the J call TRBJ1-1; the D is unclear. The ends were cut back, 0 bases at V and 2 bases at J, with 10 bases in the middle. In germline, CDR1 is LGHNA, CDR2 YSLEER. This CDR3 comprises 15 residues. CDR3 loop: CASSQDWVVNTEAFF. The CDR3 DNA reads TGCGCCAGCAGCCAAGATTGGGTAGTCAACACTGAAGCTTTCTTT.

This chain uses TRBV5-6 with TRBJ2-1, with TRBD2 identical over 10 bases. The CDR3 is 17 amino acids. Germline lookup yields CDR1 SGHDT and CDR2 YYEEEE. Trimming cost V 0 bases and J 7 bases; bases outside gene matches: 10. CDR3 sequence reads: CASSLVRLAGAGNEQFF. The CDR3 DNA follows: TGTGCCAGCAGCTTGGTCCGGCTAGCGGGGGCGGGGAATGAGCAGTTCTTC.

V gene TRBV29-1 combines with J gene TRBJ2-5; D ambiguous. The germline V gene has CDR1 SQVTM and CDR2 ANQGSEA. The CDR3 consists of 14 residues. Trimming took off 0 bases at V and 2 bases at J, with 10 bases between the two ends. CDR3 amino acids: CSVEDKDVQETQYF. Here the CDR3 DNA reads TGCAGCGTTGAAGATAAGGACGTACAAGAGACCCAGTACTTC.

The gene calls are TRBV28 and TRBJ1-4; TRBD1 matches at 7 bases. The CDR3 consists of 18 residues. Per germline, CDR1 MDHEN and CDR2 SYDVKM. Germline trimming cut 4 bases from V and 1 base from J; bases unmatched to any gene: 12. The CDR3 bases are TGTGCCAGCAGTTCCCCAGGGGCAGGGGGGGGAACTAATGAAAAACTGTTTTTT. Protein product: CASSSPGAGGGTNEKLFF.

V usage is TRBV5-1 and J usage is TRBJ2-6, with D perhaps given as TRBD1 or TRBD2 (5 bases each). Germline CDR1 is SGHRS and CDR2 is YFSETQ. Deletions cut 3 bases from V and 0 bases from J, with 19 bases between. The CDR3 consists of 19 residues. The CDR3 is CASSSITGTSVSGANVLTF. DNA of the CDR3: TGCGCCAGCAGCTCGATTACCGGGACGTCCGTCTCTGGGGCCAACGTCCTGACTTTC.

The chain links TRBV6-1 to TRBJ2-2, with 11 bases that match TRBD2. V shed 6 bases and J 4 bases; nucleotides not matched to a gene: 4. Germline V gene sequence: CDR1 MNHNS, CDR2 SASEGT. The CDR3 contains 15 residues. CDR3 in DNA: TGTGCCAGCAGGCCGGGACTAGCGGCCACCGGGGAGCTGTTTTTT. It specifies CASRPGLAATGELFF.

The rearrangement links TRBV7-3 to TRBJ1-3; 12 bases agree with TRBD1. The germline V gene encodes CDR1 SGHTA and CDR2 FQGTGA. The CDR3 consists of 16 residues. The ends lost 5 bases at V and 2 bases at J; junction bases unmatched: 4. CDR3 coding DNA: TGTGCCAGCAGCGAAGGGACAGGGGGCGCTGGAAACACCATATATTTT. It is translated as CASSEGTGGAGNTIYF.